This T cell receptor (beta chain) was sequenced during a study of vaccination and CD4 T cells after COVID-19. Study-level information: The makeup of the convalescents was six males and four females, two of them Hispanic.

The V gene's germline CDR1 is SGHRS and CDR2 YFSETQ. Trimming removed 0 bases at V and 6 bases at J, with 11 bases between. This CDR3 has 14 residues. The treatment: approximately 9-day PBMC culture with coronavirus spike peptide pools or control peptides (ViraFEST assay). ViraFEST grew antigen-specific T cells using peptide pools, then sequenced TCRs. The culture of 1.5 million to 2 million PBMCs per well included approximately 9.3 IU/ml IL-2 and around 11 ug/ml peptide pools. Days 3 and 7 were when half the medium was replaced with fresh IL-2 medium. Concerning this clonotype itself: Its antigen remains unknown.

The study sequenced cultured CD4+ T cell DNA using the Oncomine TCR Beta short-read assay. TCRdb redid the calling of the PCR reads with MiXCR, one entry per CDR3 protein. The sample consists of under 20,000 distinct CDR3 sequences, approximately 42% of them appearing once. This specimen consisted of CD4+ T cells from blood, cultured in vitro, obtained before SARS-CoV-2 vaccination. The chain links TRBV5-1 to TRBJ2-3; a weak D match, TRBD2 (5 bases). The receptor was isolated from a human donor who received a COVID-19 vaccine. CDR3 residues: CASSLADSVDTQYF. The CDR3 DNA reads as TGCGCCAGCAGCTTGGCCGATAGCGTTGATACGCAGTATTTT. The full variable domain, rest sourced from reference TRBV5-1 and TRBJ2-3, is KAGVTQTPRYLIKTRGQQVTLSCSPISGHRSVSWYQQTPGQGLQFLFEYFSETQRNKGNFPGRFSGRQFSNSRSEMNVSTLELGDSALYLCASSLADSVDTQYFGPGTRLTVL.